The T cell receptor (beta chain) under discussion was sequenced for a study of beta chain features in type 1 diabetes. Study observations and caveats: A moderate, significant TCRB CDR3 shortening appeared in type 1 diabetes across four CD4+ subsets.

This clone was seen a few times. Its antigen remains unknown. The sequenced template was cDNA made from the entire isolated RNA. Repertoires were generated with immunoSEQ multiplex PCR, while TCRdb's copy carries only in-frame clones and drops some. This sample has hundreds of thousands of clones, with more than 12% found just once. V was clipped by 7 bases and J by 1 base, with 14 bases between them. The CDR3 has 14 amino acids. CDR1 is SGHAT, CDR2 FQNNGV, per germline. The clonotype originates from a man between 18 and 35 years old with type 1 diabetes. The sequencing input was naive CD4+ T cells from blood. The J gene is TRBJ2-7, the V gene TRBV11-2; D is possibly TRBD2 (5 bases). CDR3 in amino acids: CASNVPGTSYEQYF. The CDR3 coding sequence is TGTGCCAGCAACGTTCCGGGAACATCCTACGAGCAGTACTTC.